The source of this T cell receptor (beta chain) is a study of cytomegalovirus exposure and HLA in healthy donors listed by TCRdb under 2017. Regarding the complete study: In an earlier analysis of about 560 of the donors, approximately 260 Gb of sequence data and 100 million or so unique TCR beta sequences from some 170 million T cells were reported. An early release that covered roughly 600 HLA-typed donors contained approximately 300 gigabases of sequencing data and about 84 million unique TCR sequences. Of the 300 to 500 genotyped donors, 65% to 90% were placed in the genetic ancestry cluster associated with self-reported Caucasian donors. The aim of the study was to test whether cataloging public T cell receptors could identify signatures of past pathogen exposure. The study used immunosequencing to profile the T cell repertoires of some 600 subjects and linked those repertoires to cytomegalovirus serostatus. Besides the first cohort of about 730 subjects, a separate validation cohort made up of 95 to 150 different subjects was used. To predict cytomegalovirus infection status, the study brought together high-throughput TCR immunosequencing, statistical association of individual TCRs with disease status, and machine learning. To study patterns of TCR occurrence, a later analysis re-analyzed previously published TCR beta repertoires from around 670 donors and added high-resolution HLA genotyping. The later analysis used no new phenotypic data to find candidate immune exposures, relying instead on TCR beta sequences and their occurrence across donors. To decide whether each TCR beta V gene segment behaved as functional or pseudogenic, an earlier analysis of 587 of the donors relied on high-throughput TCR beta sequencing. Donor age, sex, ethnicity and CMV serostatus were compiled alongside the repertoire data. In a later genetic analysis, genome-wide SNP genotypes for 398 of the 666 donors were used, and that subset was treated as a discovery cohort. Every repertoire in the discovery cohort had been generated on one and the same sequencing platform. HLA typing covered class I and class II loci at four-digit resolution. The number of donors typed differed by locus, with 629-630 for A, B, C, DRB1 and DQB1, around 500 for DQA1, about 610 for DPA1, and 400 to 490 for DPB1. Roughly five DR-DQ haplotypes were handled as single units for association and clustering because linkage in the cohort was strong. Across around 400 genotyped donors of the cohort, an average of about 200,000 unique TCR beta nucleotide sequences per donor were sequenced, and 15% to 20% of those sequences were non-productive. Overall study results and their limits: Linkage disequilibrium might explain the correlated functional status among segregating V segments, but an unknown experimental factor could not be ruled out. While some public TCRs were present in many individuals, most TCR sequences turned up only very rarely across donors. Assigning TCR associations to individual alleles was difficult when HLA alleles, especially DR and DQ, strongly co-occurred. Compared with the 666-donor mean, donors in an Asian-associated ancestry cluster had fewer N-insertions in productive TCRs, according to a later genetic analysis. In the study, 150 to 200 TCR beta chains were listed as associated with cytomegalovirus. Because counts were too low, 15 or so rarely observed V segments, including chromosome 9 orphons, were excluded from the earlier analysis of some 590 of the donors. A few of the identified cytomegalovirus-associated TCR beta chains were confirmed in vitro to be specific for cytomegalovirus antigens. At a false discovery rate of 0.05, a later analysis linked about 17,000 TCR beta sequences to specific HLA alleles. The 87-base-pair reads could not distinguish some IMGT-functional V segments, including TRBV6-2 and TRBV6-3, so those segments were excluded. Sequencing depth was assumed to be roughly uniform across donors in the presence/absence analyses, though that assumption may not hold. An association between a missense DCLRE1C variant and V-gene and J-gene trimming of TCR beta chains was found in a later genetic analysis and replicated in an independent cohort. In both the original and validation cohorts, the classifier was reported to diagnose cytomegalovirus status with high specificity and sensitivity. For the cohort, immune exposure information was limited to CMV serostatus. In this cohort, only TCR beta chains were sequenced, and detectable features were limited by the absence of alpha or paired-chain data. According to the authors, the approach could potentially be generalized to other disease states and immunological phenotypes. A later analysis found that most CMV-associated TCR beta chains appeared HLA-restricted, with HLA associations seemingly driven largely by CMV exposure. In a later analysis, the rate of TCR association differed among HLA loci, with DRB1 alleles having the most associated TCRs and HLA-C alleles having the fewest. A later analysis found that HLA-associated TCR beta chains were more clonally expanded and had lower generation probabilities than equally common non-associated chains. In a later analysis, several top co-occurrence clusters were reported to appear linked to parvovirus B19, influenza, CMV and Epstein-Barr virus. A further reported finding was that TCR beta sequences accurately predicted the HLA-A and HLA-B alleles for most subjects in the first cohort. Because HLA typing was missing for some donors at each locus, association tests included only the typed subset. In an earlier analysis of some 540 of the donors, most TCR beta V segments appeared in productive rearrangements about 87% or about 30% of the time, broadly matching IMGT annotations. A cluster of highly shared sequence variants was judged likely to represent a technical artifact of the sequencing pipeline.

The germline V gene specifies LGHNA as CDR1 and YNFKEQ as CDR2. The junction carries 8 bases between V and J, which are trimmed by 0 bases and 3 bases respectively. Taken from cysteine to phenylalanine, the CDR3 has 14 residues. Here the CDR3 DNA is all that survives: 42 bases in frame from base 1. The library was prepared using the immunoSEQ multiplex PCR assay. The multiplex PCR relied on a mix of 60 forward primers for TCR Vbeta segments and 13 reverse primers for TCR Jbeta segments. A multiplex PCR assay on genomic DNA amplified the CDR3 region of rearranged TCR beta genes. The amplified TCR beta libraries were sequenced on the Illumina HiSeq System as 87-base-pair reads. The paper's processing steps were these. In a later analysis, some 80 million unique TCR beta chains were counted across the roughly 610 repertoires, and roughly 9.9 million of these chains were shared by at least two donors. A nearest-neighbor algorithm error-corrected the raw reads and collapsed the reads into unique sequences, merging closely related sequences to remove PCR and sequencing errors. Alignment of CDR3 sequences to IMGT reference sequences was used to assign V, D and J gene segments. For a sequence to be retained, a match of at least six nucleotides was required to both a V gene segment and a J gene segment. Rearrangements were called productive when the CDR3 lacked stop codons and stayed in frame with V and J; all others were non-productive. CDR3 was defined by IMGT convention, running from the second conserved V-encoded cysteine to the conserved J-encoded phenylalanine. In an earlier analysis of around 640 of the donors, sequences lacking an unambiguous match to a single V gene segment were excluded. In an earlier analysis of several hundred of the donors, V segments were called functional above 56.7% productive rearrangements and were called segregating when the between-donor standard deviation exceeded 5%. A statistical classification framework was built for diagnosing cytomegalovirus status from the catalog of TCR beta chain sequences. In a later analysis, V and J genes were assigned by comparing TCR nucleotide sequences against IMGT/GENE-DB human TR gene sequences. In a later analysis, CDR3 sequences and most-parsimonious VDJ recombination scenarios were assigned using the TCRdist pipeline. A later analysis defined each TCR beta chain by its CDR3 amino acid sequence plus V-gene family, and excluded reads lacking a unique V-gene family. As a way to deal with suspected cross-contamination and a sequencing artifact, a later analysis dropped over 550 nucleotide sequences that were highly shared and had low generation probability. In a later analysis, a clonal expansion index for each public chain was calculated from normalized within-repertoire ranks of inferred template counts. In a later analysis, generation probabilities were computed using a VDJ recombination model fitted to out-of-frame rearrangements, and the results were checked against IGoR. A later analysis scored TCR-TCR, TCR-HLA and TCR-CMV co-occurrence with hypergeometric tests, applying a repertoire-size bias correction to TCR pairs. To estimate false discovery rates, a later analysis permuted the HLA or CMV assignments 20 times. A later analysis grouped co-occurring TCRs with DBSCAN, adding TCRdist sequence similarity when clustering within HLA-allele-positive subsets. Repertoires with fewer than 30,000 or more than 120,000 public chains were left out of co-occurrence clustering, as were about five repertoires with anomalous nucleotide sharing. TCRdb retrieved this table from immuneACCESS and kept in-frame rearrangements only. Not all clones are present; in checked studies, unresolved V genes account for under half, and no reason is known for the remainder. The V and J calls and clone size come from that table; D and trimming were worked out from the DNA. The sample table holds 180,000 or so clones, of which 70% to 85% were seen once. Roughly 0.1% of the sample goes to the ten largest clones.

The cohort consisted of some 730 healthy bone marrow donors. At the time of sampling, every cohort member was nominally healthy, though immune exposures that went unrecorded were likely present. The donor tested CMV seronegative, placing the donor among the 300 to 400 seronegative members of the cohort. Every donor gave a peripheral blood sample, and the peripheral blood mononuclear cells from that sample were used for TCR beta sequencing. The Qiagen DNeasy Blood Extraction Kit was used to extract genomic DNA from the blood cell samples. Of note for this clone: No antigen is known for it. Base qualities are not at hand, and no much larger clone is one base apart.

The specimen was PBMCs. The chain is made from TRBV4-2 and TRBJ1-2, with the D segment identity uncertain. The TCR sequence derives from a boy younger than 10 in good health and CMV-seronegative. At the DNA level, the sequence is TGTGCCAGCAGCCAAGATAGCGAAGACTATGGCTACACCTTC. This gives the protein CASSQDSEDYGYTF.